This T cell receptor (beta chain) was sequenced for a study of control samples from healthy donors and cancer patients (dated by TCRdb to about 2020). CDR1 SGHDT and CDR2 YYEEEE are derived from the germline V gene. V and J are truncated by 0 bases and 4 bases respectively, leaving an intervening sequence of 13 bases. The CDR3 starts with the cysteine, ends with the phenylalanine, and has 16 residues. Only the CDR3 region is kept as DNA, spanning 48 bases read in frame from base 1. On this clone itself: Its antigen remains undetermined. No much larger clone exists at a distance of one base, and base qualities are not known.

The library relied on the immunoSEQ multiplex PCR assay. In TCRdb, the immuneACCESS table is reduced to in-frame sequences with V and J assigned. These tables do not hold every clone; where another copy was compared, an unresolved V gene accounts for under half, and the others remain unexplained. The sample records about 92,000 clones, about four fifths of which are singletons. About 10% of the sample goes to the ten largest clones. The receptor was isolated from a woman aged 55 to 70 in good health. The sequenced sample consisted of blood. The chain employs TRBV5-6 and TRBJ2-2; matching of 6 bases hints at TRBD1 as the D gene. DNA sequence: TGTGCCAGCAGCTTGGCAGGGGTAACGGGCACCGGGGAGCTGTTTTTT. This sequence encodes CASSLAGVTGTGELFF.